This record concerns one T cell receptor (beta chain) sequence. What it binds is unknown. The CDR3 covers 12 residues. Germline V gene data show CDR1 as SGHRS and CDR2 as YFSETQ. This specimen belongs to a study of T cells expressing NK-cell markers. General study results and limits: In a group of five to seven donors, dominant NKG2C+ clonotypes represented 1.0-7.0% of CD8+ T cells. There were four donors in whom these clonotypes also led the CD3+CD56-NKG2C+ fraction.

UMI-tagged 5'RACE template switching yielded the TCR beta cDNA. From the 5' RACE reads, TCRdb lists one entry per CDR3 protein and no DNA. The sample's table shows under 600,000 distinct CDR3 sequences. The TCR comes from a woman between 45 and 65 years old in good health. The V and J genes are TRBV5-1 and TRBJ1-2. Sequences were obtained from blood T cells: a sorted CD56 or NKG2C T cell subset, CD4+ or CD8+ T cells, or bulk PBMC T cells (not recorded which). The CDR3 protein is CASIGEGDGYTF.